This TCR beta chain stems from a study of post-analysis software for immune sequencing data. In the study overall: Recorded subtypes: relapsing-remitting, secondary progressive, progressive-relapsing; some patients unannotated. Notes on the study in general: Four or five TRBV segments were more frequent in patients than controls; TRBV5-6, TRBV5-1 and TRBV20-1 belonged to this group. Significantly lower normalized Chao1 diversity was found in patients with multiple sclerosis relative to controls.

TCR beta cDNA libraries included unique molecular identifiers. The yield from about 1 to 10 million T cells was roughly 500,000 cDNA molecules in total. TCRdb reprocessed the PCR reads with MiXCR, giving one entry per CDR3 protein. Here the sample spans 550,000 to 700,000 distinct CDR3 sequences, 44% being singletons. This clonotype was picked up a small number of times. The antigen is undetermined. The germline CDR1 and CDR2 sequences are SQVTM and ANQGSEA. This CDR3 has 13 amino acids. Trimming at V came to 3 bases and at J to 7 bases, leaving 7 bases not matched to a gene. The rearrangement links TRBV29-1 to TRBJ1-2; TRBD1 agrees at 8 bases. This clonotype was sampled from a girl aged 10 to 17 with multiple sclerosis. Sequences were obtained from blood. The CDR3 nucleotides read TGCAGCGTTGATGTGACAGGGGTAGCTGGCTACACCTTC. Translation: CSVDVTGVAGYTF. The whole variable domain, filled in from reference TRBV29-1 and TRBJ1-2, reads SAVISQKPSRDICQRGTSLTIQCQVDSQVTMMFWYRQQPGQSLTLIATANQGSEATYESGFVIDKFPISRPNLTFSTLTVSNMSPEDSSIYLCSVDVTGVAGYTFGSGTRLTVV.